This T cell receptor (beta chain) was documented in a study of early T cells in non-severe SARS-CoV-2 infection (dated by TCRdb to about 2021). For the wider study: Bulk RNA from unsorted whole blood was used for TCR sequencing, so alpha and beta chains could not be paired.

A case-control design nested within a healthcare worker cohort in London, UK, was used, with weekly nasopharyngeal swab PCR tests and blood sampling performed. Healthcare workers were enrolled in the week of the UK lockdown, from 23 to 31 March 2020, and were followed every week for up to roughly 15 weeks. The library was obtained by 5' RACE. The sequencing machine was a NextSeq 500. In the TCR library protocol, unique molecular identifiers were attached to individual cDNA molecules to correct for PCR bias and sequencing error. Sequencing covered both TCR alpha and beta chains, and within each sample the abundances of alpha and beta sequences were tightly co-correlated. In the original analysis: Decombinator V4 was used to perform V gene, J gene and CDR3 annotation of TCR sequences. Expanded TCRs were defined as changing significantly between any two time points under a Poisson model with p below 0.0001. Abundances of TCRs were expressed as counts per million after normalisation to the total number of TCRs sequenced in each sample. VDJdb, accessed on 1 November 2021, was searched for TCRs annotated for CMV, EBV and SARS-CoV-2, and TCRs annotated for more than one antigen were excluded. TCRdb reanalyzed the raw reads on its own, using fastp at Q25 for trimming and MiXCR for clone calling, and kept in-frame beta chains. Every entry covers one CDR3 protein and lists the most common genes and DNA from its rows. These V and J calls originate from TCRdb's pipeline instead of the authors' own analysis. The sample profile shows roughly 60,000 distinct CDR3 sequences; 4.5% to 7% of them were found once. The ten largest clonotypes hold almost 7% of the sample.

The paper as a whole reports these results and caveats: VDJdb matching was skewed toward anti-spike CD8 responses, so virus-specific expansions were likely underestimated and private and CD4 specificities were missed.

As to this clonotype: Its antigen remains unidentified. The record has no base qualities; no much larger clone is one base away.

The sample taken for sequencing was whole blood. This sequence was found in an adult who was a healthcare worker with PCR-confirmed SARS-CoV-2 infection or an uninfected control (not recorded which).

The DNA sequence follows: TGCGCCAGCAGCATCTCTCAGGCCGGGGGAGATGAGCAGTTCTTC. Its coded protein is CASSISQAGGDEQFF. The rearranged segments are TRBV5-1 and TRBJ2-1, and the D gene may be TRBD2, 6 bases matching. The CDR3 starts with the cysteine, ends with the phenylalanine, and has 15 residues. Just the 45-base CDR3 DNA is kept, in frame starting at base 1. The junction carries 19 bases between V and J, which are trimmed by 4 bases and 8 bases respectively. CDR1 SGHRS and CDR2 YFSETQ are derived from the germline V gene.